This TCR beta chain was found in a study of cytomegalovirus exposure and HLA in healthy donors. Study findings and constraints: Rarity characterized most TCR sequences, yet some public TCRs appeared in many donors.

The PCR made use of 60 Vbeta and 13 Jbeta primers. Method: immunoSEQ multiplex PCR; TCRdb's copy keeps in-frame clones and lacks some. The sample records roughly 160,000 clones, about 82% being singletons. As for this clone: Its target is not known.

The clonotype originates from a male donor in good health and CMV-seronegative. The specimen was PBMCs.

The CDR3 nucleotides are TGCGCCAGCAGCTTTAGTCAGGGATGGAATGAGCAGTTCTTC. This translates into CASSFSQGWNEQFF. This chain joins TRBV5-1 and TRBJ2-1, with a tentative D call TRBD1 (5 bases). This CDR3 region has 14 residues. Germline V lookup: CDR1 SGHRS, CDR2 YFSETQ. Trimming removed 2 bases from V and 7 bases from J, with 13 bases in between.